Included here is one TCR beta chain sequence, with context. This sample is part of a study of blood T cell repertoires in COVID-19. Whole-study context: T cells, B-cell-depleted T cells, or PBMCs supplied cDNA or gDNA.

Per the original data handling: Quantification of nucleated cells was approximated via reference gene primer amplification. Here immunoSEQ multiplex PCR was the method, and the copy in TCRdb shows in-frame clones only, minus some. Clonal size and the V and J genes are those of that table, whereas D and trimming came from the DNA. The table lists approximately 210,000 clones, 84% of them singletons. The CDR3 is made up of 13 amino acids. The germline V gene encodes CDR1 SGHKS and CDR2 YYEKEE (reference sequence). V was shortened by 0 bases and J by 5 bases, with 8 bases between the two germline ends. The sequence was obtained from a woman aged 45 to 65 with active or convalescent COVID-19. The sequenced material came from peripheral blood. This chain connects TRBV5-5 to TRBJ1-2; unclear D gene. The CDR3 sequence is CASSLVPSYGYTF. Here the CDR3 DNA reads TGTGCCAGCAGCTTGGTCCCTTCGTATGGCTACACCTTC.